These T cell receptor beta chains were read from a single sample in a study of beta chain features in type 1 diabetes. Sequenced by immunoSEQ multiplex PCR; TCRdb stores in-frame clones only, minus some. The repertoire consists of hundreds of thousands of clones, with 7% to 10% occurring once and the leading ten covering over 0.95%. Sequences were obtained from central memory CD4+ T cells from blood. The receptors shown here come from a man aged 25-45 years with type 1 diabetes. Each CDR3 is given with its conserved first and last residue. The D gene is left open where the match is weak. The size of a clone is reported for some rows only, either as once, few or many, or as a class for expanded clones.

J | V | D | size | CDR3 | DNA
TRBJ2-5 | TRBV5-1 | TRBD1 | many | CASSSEGAAETQYF | TGCGCCAGCAGCTCCGAGGGGGCGGCGGAGACCCAGTACTTC
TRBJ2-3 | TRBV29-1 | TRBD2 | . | CSVEARLAGGSTDTQYF | TGCAGCGTGGAAGCGAGACTAGCGGGGGGTAGCACAGATACGCAGTATTTT
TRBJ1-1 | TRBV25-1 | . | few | CASFKEYTRDGNTEAFF | TGTGCCAGCTTCAAAGAATATACACGGGACGGGAACACTGAAGCTTTCTTT
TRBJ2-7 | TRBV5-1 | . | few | CASSLGGLGEQYF | TGCGCCAGCAGCTTGGGCGGGTTAGGCGAGCAGTACTTC
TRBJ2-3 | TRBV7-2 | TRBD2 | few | CASRTSGGSADTQYF | TGTGCCAGCAGGACTAGCGGGGGTTCTGCGGATACGCAGTATTTT
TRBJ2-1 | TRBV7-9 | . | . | CASRLTPGLLYNEQFF | TGTGCCAGCAGGCTTACCCCGGGACTGCTTTACAATGAGCAGTTCTTC
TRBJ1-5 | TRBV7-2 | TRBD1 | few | CASSWSGNRGSPRQPQHF | TGTGCCAGCAGCTGGAGTGGCAACAGGGGGTCGCCACGTCAGCCCCAGCATTTT
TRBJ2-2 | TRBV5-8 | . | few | CASTRGTSNTGELFF | TGTGCCAGCACCCGCGGGACATCGAACACCGGGGAGCTGTTTTTT
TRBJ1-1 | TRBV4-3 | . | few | CASSQVSLNTEAFF | TGCGCCAGCAGCCAAGTAAGTTTGAACACTGAAGCTTTCTTT
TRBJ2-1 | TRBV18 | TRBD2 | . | CASSPRPTSGGPHEQFF | TGTGCCAGCTCACCACGGCCGACTAGCGGGGGGCCCCATGAGCAGTTCTTC
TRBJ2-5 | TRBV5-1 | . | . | CASSLIPGIETQYF | TGCGCCAGCAGCTTGATTCCAGGGATAGAGACCCAGTACTTC
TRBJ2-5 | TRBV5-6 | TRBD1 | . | CASSLVGQGETQYF | TGTGCCAGCAGCTTGGTCGGACAGGGGGAGACCCAGTACTTC
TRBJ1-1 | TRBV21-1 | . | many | CASSPWGRGMNTEAFF | TGTGCCAGCAGCCCCTGGGGACGGGGTATGAACACTGAAGCTTTCTTT
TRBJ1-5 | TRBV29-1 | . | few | CSVAQNSNQPQHF | TGCAGCGTTGCACAGAATAGCAATCAGCCCCAGCATTTT
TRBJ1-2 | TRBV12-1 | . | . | CASSPRATGRTYGYTF | TGTGCCAGCAGCCCGAGAGCGACAGGGCGAACTTATGGCTACACCTTC
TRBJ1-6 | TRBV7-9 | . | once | CASSLREGANSPLHF | TGTGCCAGCAGCTTACGGGAGGGAGCGAATTCACCCCTCCACTTT
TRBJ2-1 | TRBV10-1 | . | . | CASSEATYNEQFF | TGCGCCAGCAGTGAGGCGACTTACAATGAGCAGTTCTTC
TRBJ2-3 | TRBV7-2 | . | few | CASSLTFSAHDTQYF | TGTGCCAGCAGCTTAACCTTCTCCGCACACGATACGCAGTATTTT
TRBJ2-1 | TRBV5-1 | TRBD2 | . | CASSVVSGGPVNEQFF | TGCGCCAGCAGCGTGGTTAGCGGGGGGCCTGTCAATGAGCAGTTCTTC
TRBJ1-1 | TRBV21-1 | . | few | CASSKGAKGANTEAFF | TGTGCCAGCAGCAAAGGGGCCAAGGGGGCAAACACTGAAGCTTTCTTT
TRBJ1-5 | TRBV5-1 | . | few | CASSLGGEFGQPQHF | TGCGCCAGCAGCTTAGGAGGGGAATTCGGTCAGCCCCAGCATTTT
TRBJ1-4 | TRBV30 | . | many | CAWRGPRTNEKLFF | TGTGCCTGGAGGGGTCCGAGGACTAATGAAAAACTGTTTTTT
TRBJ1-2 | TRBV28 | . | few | CASSIGHLYGYTF | TGTGCCAGCAGTATAGGACATCTATATGGCTACACCTTC
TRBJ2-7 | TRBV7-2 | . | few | CASSPVGGEQYF | TGTGCCAGCAGCCCGGTGGGGGGCGAGCAGTACTTC
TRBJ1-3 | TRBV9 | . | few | CASSGRAFSGNTIYF | TGTGCCAGCAGCGGTAGAGCTTTCTCTGGAAACACCATATATTTT
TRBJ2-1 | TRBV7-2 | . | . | CASSLQGPGNNEQFF | TGTGCCAGCAGCCTTCAGGGGCCGGGAAACAATGAGCAGTTCTTC
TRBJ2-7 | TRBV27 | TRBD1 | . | CASSLRRGRSEQYF | TGTGCCAGCAGTTTACGCAGGGGGCGAAGCGAGCAGTACTTC
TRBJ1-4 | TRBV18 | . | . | CASSPRTGKLFF | TGTGCCAGCTCACCAAGGACGGGAAAACTGTTTTTT
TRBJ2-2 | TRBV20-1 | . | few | CSAPAWGELFF | TGCAGTGCTCCCGCCTGGGGGGAGCTGTTTTTT